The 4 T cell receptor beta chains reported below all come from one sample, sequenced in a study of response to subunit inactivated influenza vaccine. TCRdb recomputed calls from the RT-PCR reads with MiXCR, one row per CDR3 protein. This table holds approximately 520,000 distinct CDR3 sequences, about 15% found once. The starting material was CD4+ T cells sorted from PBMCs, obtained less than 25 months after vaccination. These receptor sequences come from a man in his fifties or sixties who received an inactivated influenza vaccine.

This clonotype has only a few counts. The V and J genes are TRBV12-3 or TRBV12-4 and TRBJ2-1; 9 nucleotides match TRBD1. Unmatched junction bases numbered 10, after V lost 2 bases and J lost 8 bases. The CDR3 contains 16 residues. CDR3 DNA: TGTGCCAGCAGTTTACCTACCGGGACAGGGAACCATGAGCAGTTCTTC. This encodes CASSLPTGTGNHEQFF.

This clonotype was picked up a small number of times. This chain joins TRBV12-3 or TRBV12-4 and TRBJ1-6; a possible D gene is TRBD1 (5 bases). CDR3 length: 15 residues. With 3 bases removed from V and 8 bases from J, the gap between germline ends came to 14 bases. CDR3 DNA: TGTGCCAGCAGTTTCTCCGGGACGCAACATTCACCCCTCCACTTT. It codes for CASSFSGTQHSPLHF.

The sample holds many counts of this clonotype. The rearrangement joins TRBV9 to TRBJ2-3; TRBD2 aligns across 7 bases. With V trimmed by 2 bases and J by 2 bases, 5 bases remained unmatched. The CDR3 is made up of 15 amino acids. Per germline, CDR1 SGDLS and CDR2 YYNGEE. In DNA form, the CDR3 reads TGTGCCAGCAGCGTTGCCGGGACTACCACAGATACGCAGTATTTT. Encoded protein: CASSVAGTTTDTQYF.

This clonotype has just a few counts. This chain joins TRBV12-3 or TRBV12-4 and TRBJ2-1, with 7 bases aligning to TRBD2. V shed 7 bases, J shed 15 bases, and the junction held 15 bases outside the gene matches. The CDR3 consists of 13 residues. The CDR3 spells CASTLTSRSVGFF. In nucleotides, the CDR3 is TGTGCCAGCACTCTGACTAGCCGGAGCGTGGGGTTCTTC.